This T cell receptor beta chain is from a study of CD4 T cells in relation to SARS-CoV-2 and coronaviruses. In the study overall: The restricting HLA molecule for shared crossreactive spike epitopes was mapped. The study's findings and limits: Compared with monoreactive clones, crossreactive clones showed significantly weaker SARS-CoV-2 expansion. This crossreactivity analysis covered spike protein alone, no other viral proteins. According to naive versus memory sequencing, detected responses are memory recall, not newly primed.

To note about this clone: Its antigen remains unidentified.

Libraries were prepared by immunoSEQ multiplex PCR; TCRdb keeps only in-frame clonotypes and omits some of them. This repertoire shows fewer than 14,000 clones, 87% found once; its top ten account for approximately 2%. This clonotype was obtained from an adult with COVID-19. The source material was naive CD4+ T cells from PBMCs. The subset was: naive CD4+ T cells isolated by negative enrichment.

The CDR3 sequence: CASSLVQGAITPASYNEQFF. The CDR3 DNA follows: TGCGCCAGCAGCTTAGTACAGGGCGCGATCACACCCGCCTCCTACAATGAGCAGTTCTTC. The chain joins TRBV5-1 to TRBJ2-1, with D tentatively TRBD1 (6 bases). V was pared by 2 bases and J by 0 bases, with 24 bases between. The CDR3 extends over 20 amino acids. In germline, CDR1 is SGHRS, CDR2 YFSETQ.